The TCR beta chain described here comes from a study of shared clonotypes between healthy human individuals. Points from the study as a whole: Naive CD4 clonotypes overlapped across several donors at roughly 5.1%. Clonotype sharing across donors was expected to vary with sequencing depth.

The repertoire was sequenced with immunoSEQ multiplex PCR; TCRdb's copy has only in-frame clones and lacks some. The repertoire holds about 1.5 million clones, with 95% to 99% as singletons. Worth noting for this clone: Its target is not known.

The trim removed 4 bases at V and 3 bases at J, leaving 5 bases unmatched. This CDR3 spans 14 amino acids. Germline assignment: CDR1 SEHNR and CDR2 FQNEAQ (reference sequence). All the donors were Caucasian adults who lived in Nashville, Tennessee. The source material was naive CD4+ T cells sorted from blood. Subset defined: CD45RA+ positively selected. The chain combines TRBV7-9 with TRBJ1-1, with TRBD1 matching 7 bases. This TCR was recovered from a man aged 30 to 45 in good health. CDR3 coding DNA: TGTGCCAGCAGCTCCTACAGGGGTGACACTGAAGCTTTCTTT. This gives the protein CASSSYRGDTEAFF.